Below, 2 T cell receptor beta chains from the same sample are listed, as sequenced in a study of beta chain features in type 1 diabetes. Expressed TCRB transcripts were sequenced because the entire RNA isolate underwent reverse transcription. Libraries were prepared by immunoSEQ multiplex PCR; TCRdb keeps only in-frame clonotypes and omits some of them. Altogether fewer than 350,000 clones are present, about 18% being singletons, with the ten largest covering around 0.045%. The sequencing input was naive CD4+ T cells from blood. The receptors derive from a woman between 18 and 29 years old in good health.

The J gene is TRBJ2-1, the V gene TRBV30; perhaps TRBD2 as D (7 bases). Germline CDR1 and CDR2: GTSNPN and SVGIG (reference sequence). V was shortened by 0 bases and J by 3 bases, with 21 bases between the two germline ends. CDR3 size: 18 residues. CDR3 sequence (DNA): TGTGCCTGGAGTGTTGTGGGAGGGAGGGACATCAACTACAATGAGCAGTTCTTC. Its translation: CAWSVVGGRDINYNEQFF.

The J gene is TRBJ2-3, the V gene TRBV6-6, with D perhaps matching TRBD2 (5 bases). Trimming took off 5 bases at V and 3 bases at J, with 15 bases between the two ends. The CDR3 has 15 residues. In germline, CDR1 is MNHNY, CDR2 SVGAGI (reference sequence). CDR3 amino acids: CASSHPGRGTDTQYF. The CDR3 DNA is TGTGCCAGCAGTCACCCCGGAAGAGGGACAGATACGCAGTATTTT.